Listed here are 10 T cell receptor beta chains from one sample, sequenced in a study of blood T cell repertoires in COVID-19. Produced via immunoSEQ multiplex PCR; TCRdb's table is partial and in-frame only. The table includes approximately 250,000 clones, around nine tenths detected once. Sequenced material: peripheral blood. The receptors stem from a middle-aged man with active or convalescent COVID-19.

V and J are TRBV5-1 and TRBJ1-1; TRBD1 agrees at 8 bases. Germline V gene data show CDR1 as SGHRS and CDR2 as YFSETQ. This CDR3 is built from 16 residues. The V segment lost 4 bases and the J segment 0 bases; nucleotides outside the gene matches: 8. The CDR3 is CASSNDRGAMNTEAFF. The CDR3 DNA reads TGCGCCAGCAGCAACGACAGGGGAGCGATGAACACTGAAGCTTTCTTT.

J is TRBJ1-5 and V is TRBV4-1; the match to TRBD1 covers 11 bases. The CDR3 is 15 residues long. Germline-derived CDR1 and CDR2 are MGHRA and YSYEKL. Germline trimming cut 5 bases from V and 5 bases from J; bases unmatched to any gene: 5. In DNA form, the CDR3 reads TGCGCCAGCAGCATAGGGGGACAGGGGGATCAGCCCCAGCATTTT. As protein: CASSIGGQGDQPQHF.

The chain links TRBV28 to TRBJ1-3; D not certain. CDR3 size: 13 residues. V was shortened by 6 bases and J by 0 bases, with 6 bases between the two germline ends. The germline V gene has CDR1 MDHEN and CDR2 SYDVKM. The CDR3 loop is CASSIDSGNTIYF. DNA for the CDR3: TGTGCCAGCAGCATAGACTCTGGAAACACCATATATTTT.

This clone came up a few times. The V and J genes are TRBV13 and TRBJ2-1; perhaps TRBD2 as D (6 bases). V lost 4 bases, J lost 5 bases, and 15 bases lay in between. Germline CDR1 and CDR2: PRHDT and FYEKMQ (reference sequence). The CDR3 is 15 residues long. CDR3 region: CASSSHGGLDNEQFF. In nucleotides, the CDR3 is TGTGCCAGCAGCTCACACGGGGGACTGGACAATGAGCAGTTCTTC.

This chain uses TRBV2 with TRBJ2-1, with 9 bases fitting TRBD2. CDR1 is SNHLY, CDR2 FYNNEI, per germline. The trim removed 5 bases at V and 8 bases at J, leaving 10 bases unmatched. The CDR3 length is 15 residues. CDR3 nucleotide sequence: TGTGCCAGCAGTTCCCAGAGCGGGGGGAGCTATGAGCAGTTCTTC. As protein: CASSSQSGGSYEQFF. The full variable domain, its missing parts supplied by reference TRBV2 and TRBJ2-1, is EPEVTQTPSHQVTQMGQEVILRCVPISNHLYFYWYRQILGQKVEFLVSFYNNEISEKSEIFDDQFSVERPDGSNFTLKIRSTKLEDSAMYFCASSSQSGGSYEQFFGPGTRLTVL.

In its sample, this clone was seen a few times. The genes are TRBV2 and TRBJ2-1, with TRBD2 identical over 12 bases. CDR1 and CDR2 (germline): SNHLY, FYNNEI. CDR3 length: 19 residues. V dropped 6 bases and J dropped 5; count of bases not matched to a gene: 17. The CDR3 DNA is TGTGCCAGCAGCCCATGGGCCCCTAGCGGGAGGGCCTCGGACAATGAGCAGTTCTTC. The encoded protein is CASSPWAPSGRASDNEQFF.

This chain joins TRBV19 and TRBJ1-4, with D perhaps matching TRBD1 (5 bases). The V gene's germline CDR1 is LNHDA and CDR2 SQIVND (reference sequence). Trimming cost V 4 bases and J 5 bases, with 5 bases left between them. This CDR3 comprises 12 residues. The chain's CDR3 is CASSRQNEKLFF. Here the CDR3 DNA reads TGTGCCAGTAGTAGACAGAATGAAAAACTGTTTTTT.

V usage is TRBV19 and J usage is TRBJ1-6; D is unresolved. Germline V CDR1 and CDR2: LNHDA, SQIVND (reference sequence). Trimming took off 4 bases at V and 8 bases at J, with 12 bases between the two ends. The CDR3 is 14 residues long. The DNA of the CDR3 is TGTGCCAGTAGTAGAAGAGGGTTGGATTCACCCCTCCACTTT. Translating gives CASSRRGLDSPLHF. The whole variable domain, filled in from reference TRBV19 and TRBJ1-6, reads DGGITQSPKYLFRKEGQNVTLSCEQNLNHDAMYWYRQDPGQGLRLIYYSQIVNDFQKGDIAEGYSVSREKKESFPLTVTSAQKNPTAFYLCASSRRGLDSPLHFGNGTRLTVT.

This clone was observed a handful of times. The V and J genes are TRBV27 and TRBJ1-4; possible D gene TRBD1, 6 bases. This CDR3 contains 14 residues. Trimming took 5 bases from V and 8 from J, leaving 15 bases between them. Germline CDR1 is MNHEY and CDR2 is SMNVEV (reference sequence). The CDR3 DNA reads TGTGCCAGCAGTACGAACAGGGCACGGGAAAAACTGTTTTTT. It translates to CASSTNRAREKLFF. Complete variable domain (other parts from reference TRBV27 and TRBJ1-4): EAQVTQNPRYLITVTGKKLTVTCSQNMNHEYMSWYRQDPGLGLRQIYYSMNVEVTDKGDVPEGYKVSRKEKRNFPLILESPSPNQTSLYFCASSTNRAREKLFFGSGTQLSVL.

This clone has only a few counts. The chain links TRBV5-4 to TRBJ1-2; D unclear. V was clipped by 4 bases and J by 2 bases, with 6 bases between them. The CDR3 is 12 amino acids. Germline V gene data show CDR1 as SGHNT and CDR2 as YYREEE (reference sequence). The CDR3 nucleotides read TGTGCCAGCAGCACACCGAACTATGGCTACACCTTC. Protein sequence: CASSTPNYGYTF.